The present entry profiles one TCR beta chain with its context. Its antigen is currently unknown. Unmatched junction bases numbered 11, after V lost 8 bases and J lost 8 bases. The CDR3 length is 15 residues. Germline V gene data show CDR1 as MNHEY and CDR2 as SMNVEV (reference sequence). The data were taken from a study of T cell responses to AZD1222 COVID-19 vaccine. In the study overall: Second doses at about 4 or about 12 weeks were pooled. The study's findings and limits: Variant regions that are unmutated are reportedly the target of nearly half of spike-specific TCRs. White British donors predominated, females outnumbered males, and clonal diversity was possibly underestimated. Vaccination with two AZD1222 doses was followed by a rise in Spike-specific TCR breadth and depth.

The table came from immunoSEQ multiplex PCR; TCRdb's copy has only in-frame clones and leaves some out. Among around 77,000 clones listed, roughly 90% were seen once. The TCR was taken from an adult in good health. This chain uses TRBV27 with TRBJ2-3, with 12 nucleotides matching TRBD2. The sequences come from peripheral blood, collected on day 0 of AZD1222 vaccination. The CDR3 DNA reads TGTGCCAGCTCACTGACTAGCGGGAGTCCTGCTACGCAGTATTTT. Protein sequence: CASSLTSGSPATQYF.